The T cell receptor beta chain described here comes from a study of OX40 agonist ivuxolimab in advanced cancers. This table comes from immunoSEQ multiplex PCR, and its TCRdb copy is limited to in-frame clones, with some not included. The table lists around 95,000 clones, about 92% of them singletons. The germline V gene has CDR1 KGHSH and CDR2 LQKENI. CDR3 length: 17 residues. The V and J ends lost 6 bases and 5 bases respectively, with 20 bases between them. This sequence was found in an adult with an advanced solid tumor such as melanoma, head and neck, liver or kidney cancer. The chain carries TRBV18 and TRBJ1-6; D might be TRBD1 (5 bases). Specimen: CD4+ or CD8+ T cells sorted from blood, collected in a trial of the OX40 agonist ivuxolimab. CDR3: CASSLVAAIGDNSPLHF. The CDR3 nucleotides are TGTGCCAGCTCTCTAGTCGCCGCTATAGGGGATAATTCACCCCTCCACTTT.